This is a list of T cell receptor beta chains from one sample in a study of blood T cells in healthy people across ages. Each CDR3 protein gets one entry after TCRdb re-called the 5' RACE reads with MiXCR. The table has some 800,000 distinct CDR3 sequences, around a quarter seen once. This sample was also put to use in a study of T cells of mothers and their children.

Sequenced: blood. Every receptor here comes from a boy younger than 18 in good health. Both conserved end residues are part of each CDR3. D genes are given only for firm matches. The size entry is marked missing in some rows and otherwise reads once, few, many or a size class.

>TRBV5-5|TRBJ2-4|-|-
TGTGCCAGCAGCTTTGGTAGGGGGGTCGAGAACATTCAGTACTTC
CASSFGRGVENIQYF
>TRBV6-2/TRBV6-3|TRBJ2-6|TRBD1|-
TGTGCCAGCGGGCCCAACTACTCCACAGGGGGTGGGGCCAACGTCCTGACTTTC
CASGPNYSTGGGANVLTF
>TRBV20-1|TRBJ2-1|TRBD1|-
TGCAGTGCTCGTCAAGGGACAGGGTACAATGAGCAGTTCTTC
CSARQGTGYNEQFF
>TRBV20-1|TRBJ2-7|-|-
TGCAGTGCTAGAGATCGGGGGACCCCCTACGAGCAGTACTTC
CSARDRGTPYEQYF
>TRBV2|TRBJ2-7|-|few
TGTGCCAGCAGTGCAAACCTGGGGCTTGGCGAGCAGTACTTC
CASSANLGLGEQYF
>TRBV4-1|TRBJ2-7|-|-
TGCGCCAGCAGCCAAAACCCCGGGGGCCGGGACCAATCCTACGAGCAGTACTTC
CASSQNPGGRDQSYEQYF
>TRBV20-1|TRBJ2-7|TRBD2|few
TGCAGTGCTAGACTCCTAGCGGGGGCCTACGAGCAGTACTTC
CSARLLAGAYEQYF
>TRBV6-5|TRBJ1-5|-|many
TGTGCCAGCAGTTACTCGAAGGACAGAGCAAATCAGCCCCAGCATTTT
CASSYSKDRANQPQHF
>TRBV19|TRBJ2-1|TRBD2|few
TGTGCCAGTAGTATAATGACTAGCGGAGACAATGAGCAGTTCTTC
CASSIMTSGDNEQFF
>TRBV12-3/TRBV12-4|TRBJ1-1|-|few
TGTGCCAGCAGTTCCTCTCAGGACACTGAAGCTTTCTTT
CASSSSQDTEAFF
>TRBV29-1|TRBJ2-1|TRBD2|many
TGCAGCGTTGAAGACACGTCTCGAACTAGCGGGGGGTTCTGGTACAATGAGCAGTTCTTC
CSVEDTSRTSGGFWYNEQFF
>TRBV18|TRBJ1-1|-|few
TGTGCCAGCTCACTCCAGGACACTGAAGCTTTCTTT
CASSLQDTEAFF
>TRBV24-1|TRBJ2-5|TRBD1|few
TGTGCCACCAGTGAGGGGACAGGGGGGAGAGAGACCCAGTACTTC
CATSEGTGGRETQYF
>TRBV20-1|TRBJ2-5|TRBD1|-
TGCAGTGCTAGGATAACCGGGACAGGGGTAGAGACCCAGTACTTC
CSARITGTGVETQYF
>TRBV7-2|TRBJ2-7|-|-
TGTGCCAGCAGCTTAGGTGGGACCCTAGCTCGCGAGCAGTACTTC
CASSLGGTLAREQYF
>TRBV6-6|TRBJ2-7|TRBD1|few
TGTGCCAGCAGTTCGACAGGGGTCCACGAGCAGTACTTC
CASSSTGVHEQYF
>TRBV19|TRBJ1-1|TRBD1|-
TGTGCCGGACAGGGTACGAGGAACACTGAAGCTTTCTTT
CAGQGTRNTEAFF
>TRBV28|TRBJ2-7|-|once
TGTGCCAGCAGTCCCCCTCCCCTCTACGAGCAGTACTTC
CASSPPPLYEQYF
>TRBV29-1|TRBJ2-2|-|few
TGCAGCGTTGAACGCAGTTCCGGGGAGCTGTTTTTT
CSVERSSGELFF
>TRBV12-3/TRBV12-4|TRBJ2-2|-|once
TGTGCCAGCAGTAGACAGGGACTGAACACCGGGGAGCTGTTTTTT
CASSRQGLNTGELFF
>TRBV18|TRBJ1-4|-|few
TGTGCCAGCTCACGAGGACGATTGGACACCGAAAAACTGTTTTTT
CASSRGRLDTEKLFF
>TRBV4-3|TRBJ2-5|TRBD2|-
TGCGCCAGCAGCCAAGATAGGGCAAGCGGGGGTACGAAGACCCAGTACTTC
CASSQDRASGGTKTQYF
>TRBV6-5|TRBJ2-5|TRBD1|few
TGTGCCAGCAGTTACACGCGACAGGGGAGCGTACAAGAGACCCAGTACTTC
CASSYTRQGSVQETQYF
>TRBV5-5|TRBJ2-7|-|-
TGTGCCAGCAGCTTGAGAGCCCCTAACCACGAGCAGTACTTC
CASSLRAPNHEQYF
>TRBV4-1|TRBJ1-4|-|-
TGCGCCAGCAGCCAAGATCCGTCTGATGAAAAACTGTTTTTT
CASSQDPSDEKLFF
>TRBV20-1|TRBJ1-2|-|few
TGCAGTGCTAGGGCCGAGGGGCAGCCAGCTAACTATGGCTACACCTTC
CSARAEGQPANYGYTF
>TRBV3-1|TRBJ1-5|-|few
TGTGCCAGCAGCCAATCCAGGGGAGGGAGTCAGCCCCAGCATTTT
CASSQSRGGSQPQHF
>TRBV4-2|TRBJ2-7|-|few
TGTGCCAGCAGCCAGATCGGGACCGCTACCTACGAGCAGTACTTC
CASSQIGTATYEQYF
>TRBV4-1|TRBJ2-7|TRBD2|-
TGCGCCAGCAGCCAAGATCGACTAGCGGTACCTTACGAGCAGTACTTC
CASSQDRLAVPYEQYF
>TRBV29-1|TRBJ2-7|-|-
TGCAGCGTTGAAGAGACCGGGGGCTCCTACGAGCAGTACTTC
CSVEETGGSYEQYF
>TRBV7-2|TRBJ2-1|TRBD2|few
TGTGCCAGCACTCGGGAGGGGGGCGGGTCCTACAATGAGCAGTTCTTC
CASTREGGGSYNEQFF
>TRBV14|TRBJ2-2|TRBD1|once
TGTGCCAGCAGCCAAGATTTCGGGACAGATGCCGGGGAGCTGTTTTTT
CASSQDFGTDAGELFF
>TRBV7-2|TRBJ2-1|TRBD2|few
TGTGCCAGCAGCTTATGGAGCCGACTAGCGGAAGACAATGAGCAGTTCTTC
CASSLWSRLAEDNEQFF
>TRBV20-1|TRBJ2-5|TRBD2|-
TGCAGTGCTAGAGATCAGGCGGGGGGGATTCAAGAGACCCAGTACTTC
CSARDQAGGIQETQYF
>TRBV6-6|TRBJ2-7|-|few
TGTGCCAGCAGTTACTATTCGGGGTCCAGCTCCTACGAGCAGTACTTC
CASSYYSGSSSYEQYF
>TRBV12-3/TRBV12-4|TRBJ2-7|-|-
TGTGCCAACAGTTTATTGTACTACGAGCAGTACTTC
CANSLLYYEQYF
>TRBV28|TRBJ1-5|-|-
TGTGCCAGCAGTTTAAGGCGGGGAGGGGTGGGCAATCAGCCCCAGCATTTT
CASSLRRGGVGNQPQHF
>TRBV5-1|TRBJ2-1|-|once
TGCGCCAGCAGCTATAGCATGAATGAGCAGTTCTTC
CASSYSMNEQFF
>TRBV7-4|TRBJ1-4|-|few
TGTGCCAGCAGCTTATGTAGACAGGAGCGTGAAAAACTGTTTTTT
CASSLCRQEREKLFF
>TRBV20-1|TRBJ2-4|TRBD2|-
TGCAGTGCTAGTGGCCTAGCGGGGGCCCCTGGGGACATTCAGTACTTC
CSASGLAGAPGDIQYF
>TRBV9|TRBJ2-7|TRBD1|few
TGTGCCAGCAGCGTAACACCGGGACAGGGCTACGAGCAGTATTTC
CASSVTPGQGYEQYF
>TRBV7-2|TRBJ1-3|TRBD1|few
TGTGCCAGCAGCACCGCGACAGGGAGGTTTTTTGGAAACACCATATATTTT
CASSTATGRFFGNTIYF
>TRBV12-3/TRBV12-4|TRBJ2-7|-|-
TGTGCCAGCAGCCTTCTTTTTTTGGGTTTGGACGGATCAGACGACGAGCAGTACTTC
CASSLLFLGLDGSDDEQYF
>TRBV29-1|TRBJ1-1|-|-
TGCAGCTACGGGGGCAGGGAGAACACTGAAGCTTTCTTT
CSYGGRENTEAFF
>TRBV4-1|TRBJ1-1|-|-
TGCGCCAGCCTCAGGGTATTCGGATACGGTGAAGCTTTCTTT
CASLRVFGYGEAFF
>TRBV6-2/TRBV6-3|TRBJ2-7|-|few
TGTGCCAGCAGTGACCCCGGGAGCTCCTACGAGCAGTACTTC
CASSDPGSSYEQYF
>TRBV7-8|TRBJ2-7|-|-
TGTGCCAGCAGCTTAGCGCGTCAGCTCTACGAGCAGTACTTC
CASSLARQLYEQYF